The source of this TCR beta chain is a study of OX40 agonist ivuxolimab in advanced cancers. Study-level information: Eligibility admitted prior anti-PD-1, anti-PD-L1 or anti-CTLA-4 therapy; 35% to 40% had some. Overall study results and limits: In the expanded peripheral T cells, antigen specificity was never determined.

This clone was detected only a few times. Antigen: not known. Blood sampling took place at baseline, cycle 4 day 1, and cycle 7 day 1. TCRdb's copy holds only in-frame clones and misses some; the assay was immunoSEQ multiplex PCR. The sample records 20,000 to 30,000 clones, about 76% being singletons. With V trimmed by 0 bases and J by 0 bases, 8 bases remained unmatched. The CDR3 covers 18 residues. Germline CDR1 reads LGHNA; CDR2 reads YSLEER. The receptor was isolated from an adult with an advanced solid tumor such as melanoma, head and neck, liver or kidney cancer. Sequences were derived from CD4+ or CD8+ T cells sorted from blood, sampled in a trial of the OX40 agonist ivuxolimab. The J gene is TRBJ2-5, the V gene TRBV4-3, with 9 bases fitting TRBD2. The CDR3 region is CASSQEGRGGRYQETQYF. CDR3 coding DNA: TGCGCCAGCAGCCAAGAGGGGCGGGGGGGCAGATACCAAGAGACCCAGTACTTC.